These T cell receptor beta chains were read from a single sample in a study of T-cell reconstitution after alpha-beta-depleted transplantation in children. TCRdb used MiXCR to reprocess the PCR reads, holding one entry per CDR3 protein. The table shows about 250,000 distinct CDR3 sequences, with roughly 25% occurring only once. Here the sequenced sample was PBMCs, mostly from graft donor cells, taken 360 days after TCRalphabeta/CD19-depleted stem cell transplant. Receptors originate from a female patient aged 2-15 years who had a stem cell transplant for congenital amegakaryocytic thrombocytopenia, so the T cells may come from the graft donor. Each CDR3 is given with its conserved first and last residue. Fields, in order: D gene, V gene, clone size, J gene, CDR3 DNA, CDR3 protein. The D gene is left open where the match is weak. A row's size may be missing; if present it is once, few, many or a size class.

TRBD1	TRBV7-9	few	TRBJ1-2	TGTGCCAGCAGCCCAGGGGGGTCAGTACCTCTCGGCTATGGCTACACCTTC	CASSPGGSVPLGYGYTF
TRBD1	TRBV12-3/TRBV12-4	NA	TRBJ1-4	TGTGCCAGCAGTCCGGGACAGGGGGCTTCTAATGAAAAACTGTTTTTT	CASSPGQGASNEKLFF
TRBD2	TRBV9	many	TRBJ2-7	TGTGCCAGCAGCGTAGATTTGTCTAGCGGGGTGGGCGAGCAGTACTTC	CASSVDLSSGVGEQYF
NA	TRBV7-2	NA	TRBJ1-2	TGTGCCAGCAGCTTCGGGACACGGGATGGCTACACCTTC	CASSFGTRDGYTF
NA	TRBV12-3/TRBV12-4	NA	TRBJ1-6	TGTGCCAGCAGTTTTAAAAGCGAGTCACCCCTCCACTTT	CASSFKSESPLHF
NA	TRBV4-1	NA	TRBJ2-7	TGCGCCAGCAGCCAAGAGGGCAGACCGACCTACGAGCAGTACTTC	CASSQEGRPTYEQYF
TRBD1	TRBV18	NA	TRBJ2-7	TGTGCCAGCTCACCCTATGGACAGGCGGAGGCCGAGCAGTACTTC	CASSPYGQAEAEQYF
TRBD1	TRBV28	many	TRBJ2-6	TGTGCCAGCAGCAAGTACAGGGGTGGGGCCAACGTCCTGACTTTC	CASSKYRGGANVLTF
TRBD1	TRBV5-1	NA	TRBJ2-1	TGCGCCAGCAGCTTGGTGGGACAGCAGGAAATCTACAATGAGCAGTTCTTC	CASSLVGQQEIYNEQFF
TRBD2	TRBV29-1	few	TRBJ2-1	TGCAGCGTTGAAGGTACCTTGGCGGGGGGGTATGAGCAGTTCTTC	CSVEGTLAGGYEQFF
NA	TRBV3-1	once	TRBJ1-5	TGTGCCACCAGTTGGGCCCCCAATCAGCCACAGCATTTT	CATSWAPNQPQHF
NA	TRBV21-1	NA	TRBJ2-1	TGTGCCAGCAGCAAAGCAAACGCGGACAGGTACAATGAGCAGTTCTTC	CASSKANADRYNEQFF
NA	TRBV3-1	NA	TRBJ2-7	TGTGCCAGCAGCCGTCAGTCGGGACACTTCTACGAGCAGTACTTC	CASSRQSGHFYEQYF
NA	TRBV29-1	few	TRBJ1-5	TGCAGCGTTGGGGGGTTGGATCAGCCCCAGCATTTT	CSVGGLDQPQHF
NA	TRBV7-6	NA	TRBJ2-2	TGTGCCAGCAGCTTAGATCCGCGGGGGGAGCTGTTTTTT	CASSLDPRGELFF
TRBD2	TRBV20-1	few	TRBJ2-3	TGCAGTGCTAGTGGACATCCGGGACTAGCGGGGGGCACTGGAGATACGCAGTATTTT	CSASGHPGLAGGTGDTQYF
NA	TRBV6-5	NA	TRBJ1-2	TGTGCCAGCAGTCCCTCAAACTATGGCTACACCTTC	CASSPSNYGYTF
TRBD2	TRBV29-1	once	TRBJ2-3	TGCAGCGTTGAAGGGACTAGCGGGAGGTCTGGCGCCCTCCCAGATACGCAGTATTTT	CSVEGTSGRSGALPDTQYF